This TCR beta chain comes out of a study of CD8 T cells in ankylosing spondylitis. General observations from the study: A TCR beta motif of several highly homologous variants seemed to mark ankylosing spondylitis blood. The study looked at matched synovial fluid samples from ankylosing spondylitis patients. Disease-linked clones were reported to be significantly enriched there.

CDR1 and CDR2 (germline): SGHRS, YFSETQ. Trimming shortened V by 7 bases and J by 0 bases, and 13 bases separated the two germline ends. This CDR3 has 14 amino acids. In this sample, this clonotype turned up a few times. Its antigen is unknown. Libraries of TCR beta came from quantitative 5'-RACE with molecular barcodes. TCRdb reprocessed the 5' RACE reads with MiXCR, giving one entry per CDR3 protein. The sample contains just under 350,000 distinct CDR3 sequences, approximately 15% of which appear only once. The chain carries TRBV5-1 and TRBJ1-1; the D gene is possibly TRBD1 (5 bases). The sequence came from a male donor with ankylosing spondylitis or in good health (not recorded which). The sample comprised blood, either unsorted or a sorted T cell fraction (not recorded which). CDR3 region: CASATQVMNTEAFF. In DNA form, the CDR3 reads TGCGCCAGCGCAACACAGGTAATGAACACTGAAGCTTTCTTT.